The clone carrying this TCR beta chain was picked up many times. Its antigen is currently unknown. This record comes from a study of T cell repertoires in cytomegalovirus infection. Broader study findings: CMV-specific HLA-C-restricted TCR beta clonotypes dominated the ex vivo response. Identification of carriers of CMV plus the relevant HLA was performed using cumulative public TCR beta family frequency.

The germline CDR1 and CDR2 sequences are SGHVS and FQNEAQ. Between the trimmed V and J ends, which lost 3 bases and 2 bases, there was a span of 11 bases. The CDR3 sequence is 14 residues long. A single record per CDR3 protein comes from TCRdb applying MiXCR to the reads. The profile covers some 150,000 distinct CDR3 sequences, with roughly a quarter appearing a single time and approximately 11% taken by the ten largest. The chain is built from TRBV7-8 and TRBJ2-7, with D unclear. The receptor was derived from a human donor in good health (CMV status not recorded). Some clones in this sample may be carry-over from other donors' samples. Sample: PBMCs. Here the CDR3 DNA reads TGTGCCAGCAGCTTTTTAGCTACCCCCTACGAGCAGTACTTC. Protein product: CASSFLATPYEQYF.